The 22 T cell receptor beta chains below all came from one sample that was sequenced in a study of cytomegalovirus exposure and HLA in healthy donors. A multiplex PCR was run with 60 Vbeta primers and 13 Jbeta primers. The data were produced by immunoSEQ multiplex PCR, yet TCRdb's version contains in-frame clones alone and is incomplete. The sample has tens of thousands of clones. Material for sequencing was PBMCs. The origin of the receptors is a woman in her twenties or thirties in good health and CMV-seropositive.

Here the CDR3 DNA reads TGTGCCAGCGCATGGGGGCCGGGTAATGAGCAGTTCTTC. Its protein is CASAWGPGNEQFF. The chain uses TRBV6-5 and TRBJ2-1; D perhaps matches TRBD1 (6 bases). CDR3 length: 13 residues. From germline, CDR1 is MNHEY and CDR2 SVGAGI. Trimming cost V 8 bases and J 7 bases, with 15 bases left between them.

The CDR3 DNA is TGTGCCAGCTCACTGTCTAGCAGTTCTAATGAGCAGTTCTTC. It codes for CASSLSSSSNEQFF. The genes are TRBV18 and TRBJ2-1; tentative D call: TRBD2 (5 bases). Looked up from germline, CDR1 is KGHSH and CDR2 is LQKENI. The CDR3 is 14 amino acids. Trimming took off 4 bases at V and 7 bases at J, with 14 bases between the two ends.

The rearrangement links TRBV18 to TRBJ2-7; 10 nucleotides line up with TRBD2. Germline CDR1 is KGHSH and CDR2 is LQKENI. V shed 1 base and J 2 bases; nucleotides not matched to a gene: 11. The CDR3 length is 18 residues. The CDR3 region has the DNA TGTGCCAGCTCACCACAGGGTCGCAGCGGGGGGGCCGCCTACGAGCAGTACTTC. This encodes CASSPQGRSGGAAYEQYF.

V gene TRBV13 combines with J gene TRBJ1-2; D uncertain. The V end was cut by 0 bases, the J end by 5 bases, with 16 bases between. The germline V gene has CDR1 PRHDT and CDR2 FYEKMQ (reference sequence). CDR3 length: 16 residues. This CDR3 is CASSLGYGRNEYGYTF. DNA of the CDR3: TGTGCCAGCAGCTTAGGGTATGGCAGGAACGAATATGGCTACACCTTC.

The chain employs TRBV28 and TRBJ2-2; the D gene is possibly TRBD2 (5 bases). Germline values: CDR1 MDHEN, CDR2 SYDVKM. The length of the CDR3 is 16 residues. Trimming left V 6 bases short and J 0 bases short, with 14 bases between. This CDR3 is CASRPDGDTNTGELFF. CDR3 DNA: TGTGCCAGCAGACCGGACGGGGATACGAACACCGGGGAGCTGTTTTTT.

The chain couples TRBV28 to TRBJ1-5, with D perhaps matching TRBD1 (5 bases). V was cut by 8 bases and J by 8 bases, with 19 bases left in between. The CDR3 consists of 14 residues. Germline-derived CDR1 and CDR2 are MDHEN and SYDVKM. In DNA, the CDR3 is TGTGCCAGCCAGGGCCCCCCCCGTGGAGAGCCCCAGCATTTT. Residues: CASQGPPRGEPQHF.

This chain joins TRBV9 and TRBJ2-1; a weak D match, TRBD1 (6 bases). Germline V CDR1 and CDR2: SGDLS, YYNGEE. CDR3 length: 14 amino acids. V lost 4 bases and J lost 4, with 12 bases in between. CDR3 protein: CASSRTDYYNEQFF. CDR3 bases: TGTGCCAGCAGCAGGACAGACTATTACAATGAGCAGTTCTTC.

The rearrangement uses TRBV5-1 and TRBJ2-2; 10 nucleotides align to TRBD2. J gave up 0 bases and V 4 bases, and 9 bases lay outside the gene matches. CDR1 SGHRS and CDR2 YFSETQ come from the germline V gene. This CDR3 has 18 residues. CDR3 loop: CASSVTSGLAANTGELFF. As DNA, the CDR3 is TGCGCCAGCAGCGTGACCTCAGGACTAGCGGCGAACACCGGGGAGCTGTTTTTT.

The chain is built from TRBV7-6 and TRBJ1-2, with 11 bases aligning to TRBD1. The ends lost 5 bases at V and 3 bases at J; junction bases unmatched: 2. The germline V gene has CDR1 SGHVS and CDR2 FNYEAQ. This CDR3 comprises 14 residues. Here the CDR3 reads CASSQGQGDYGYTF. CDR3 nucleotide sequence: TGTGCCAGCAGCCAGGGACAGGGGGACTATGGCTACACCTTC.

The chain joins TRBV6-5 to TRBJ2-1, with 9 bases that match TRBD2. V dropped 6 bases and J dropped 8; count of bases not matched to a gene: 11. Germline V lookup: CDR1 MNHEY, CDR2 SVGAGI. The CDR3 is 15 residues long. For the CDR3, the DNA is TGTGCCAGCAGCTTGCGCGCGGGAGGGGTGGATGAGCAGTTCTTC. Translation: CASSLRAGGVDEQFF.

The chain joins TRBV7-9 to TRBJ1-4; D is unresolved. CDR1 and CDR2 (germline): SEHNR, FQNEAQ (reference sequence). The CDR3 has 17 residues. V lost 1 base to trimming and J lost 0 bases, with 12 bases between them. In DNA form, the CDR3 reads TGTGCCAGCAGCTTAGTCGTGCCGACTGCAACTAATGAAAAACTGTTTTTT. Translation: CASSLVVPTATNEKLFF. Based on the CDR3 plus reference TRBV7-9 and TRBJ1-4, the full variable domain is DTGVSQNPRHKITKRGQNVTFRCDPISEHNRLYWYRQTLGQGPEFLTYFQNEAQLEKSRLLSDRFSAERPKGSFSTLEIQRTEQGDSAMYLCASSLVVPTATNEKLFFGSGTQLSVL.

The V and J genes are TRBV6-5 and TRBJ1-3; TRBD1 matches 9 bases. The germline CDR1 and CDR2 sequences are MNHEY and SVGAGI. V shed 6 bases, J shed 2 bases, and the junction held 5 bases outside the gene matches. The CDR3 is made up of 15 amino acids. The CDR3: CASRPGTGTGNTIYF. The CDR3, as DNA: TGTGCCAGCAGGCCCGGGACAGGGACTGGAAACACCATATATTTT.

The rearrangement joins TRBV6-1 to TRBJ1-2; maybe TRBD1 (5 bases). Germline V lookup: CDR1 MNHNS, CDR2 SASEGT. The ends were cut back, 7 bases at V and 5 bases at J, with 14 bases in the middle. The CDR3 extends over 13 amino acids. Here the CDR3 DNA reads TGTGCCAGCATTGGGGGGGTTGGATATGGCTACACCTTC. It yields the protein CASIGGVGYGYTF.

The chain uses TRBV6-1 and TRBJ1-2; possible D gene TRBD1, 6 bases. V was trimmed by 4 bases and J by 1 base, leaving 10 bases between them. CDR1 and CDR2 (germline): MNHNS, SASEGT. CDR3 length: 14 amino acids. The CDR3 sequence: CASSGTQGNYGYTF. The CDR3 region has the DNA TGTGCCAGCAGTGGGACACAGGGTAACTATGGCTACACCTTC.

V gene TRBV19 combines with J gene TRBJ2-1, with D possibly TRBD2 on 5 matching bases. The CDR3 loop spans 15 amino acids. The ends were cut back, 3 bases at V and 5 bases at J, with 14 bases in the middle. The germline gives CDR1 LNHDA, CDR2 SQIVND (reference sequence). The CDR3 nucleotides are TGTGCCAGTAGTATGAAAGGTCTAGCCGACAATGAGCAGTTCTTC. It encodes CASSMKGLADNEQFF.

This chain connects TRBV6-5 to TRBJ1-1; the match to TRBD1 covers 8 bases. CDR1 and CDR2 (germline): MNHEY, SVGAGI. V lost 4 bases and J lost 2; bases outside the gene matches: 3. The CDR3 loop spans 14 amino acids. CDR3 loop: CASSSDRVNTEAFF. CDR3 DNA sequence: TGTGCCAGCAGTTCGGACAGGGTAAACACTGAAGCTTTCTTT.

The chain has TRBV5-1 and TRBJ2-7, with 9 bases fitting TRBD2. V trimming: 3 bases; J trimming: 5 bases; junction bases outside the gene matches: 15. Germline CDR1 and CDR2: SGHRS and YFSETQ. The CDR3 consists of 17 residues. The CDR3 bases are TGCGCCAGCAGCTCCGCGAGCGGGGGGACCCGTGTGGACGAGCAGTACTTC. The encoded protein is CASSSASGGTRVDEQYF.

The J gene is TRBJ2-7, the V gene TRBV6-5, with D perhaps matching TRBD2 (6 bases). Germline V lookup: CDR1 MNHEY, CDR2 SVGAGI. Trimming took off 5 bases at V and 2 bases at J, with 16 bases between the two ends. The CDR3 contains 15 residues. CDR3 region: CASSRAGSSAYEQYF. The CDR3 DNA follows: TGTGCCAGCAGTAGGGCAGGGTCTAGCGCCTACGAGCAGTACTTC.

This chain joins TRBV4-1 and TRBJ1-2; TRBD1 agrees at 10 bases. The CDR3 consists of 15 residues. Germline values: CDR1 MGHRA, CDR2 YSYEKL. Trimming removed 1 base from V and 3 bases from J; junction bases left unmatched: 2. CDR3 in DNA: TGCGCCAGCAGCCAAGTGGGGACAGGGGACTATGGCTACACCTTC. Residues: CASSQVGTGDYGYTF.

This sequence joins TRBV5-6 and TRBJ1-4; possible D gene TRBD1, 5 bases. Deletions cut 4 bases from V and 0 bases from J, with 10 bases between. The CDR3 sequence is 15 residues long. Germline V lookup: CDR1 SGHDT, CDR2 YYEEEE. In nucleotides, the CDR3 is TGTGCCAGCAGCCCAGGACATGCAACTAATGAAAAACTGTTTTTT. The encoded protein is CASSPGHATNEKLFF.

The chain couples TRBV6-5 to TRBJ1-6; D is perhaps TRBD1 (6 bases). Germline V CDR1 and CDR2: MNHEY, SVGAGI. With 5 bases removed from V and 10 bases from J, the gap between germline ends came to 15 bases. The CDR3 runs to 14 residues. The CDR3 protein is CASSREGGGSPLHF. The CDR3 nucleotides are TGTGCCAGCAGTAGGGAGGGGGGTGGGTCACCCCTCCACTTT.

The J gene is TRBJ2-7, the V gene TRBV29-1, with TRBD1 matching over 7 bases. CDR1 and CDR2 (germline): SQVTM, ANQGSEA. The CDR3 is 13 residues long. Trimming took 1 base from V and 5 from J; bases not matched to a gene: 5. The CDR3 DNA follows: TGCAGCGTTGAAGGCAGGGGGTGTGACGAGCAGTACTTC. Its translation is CSVEGRGCDEQYF.